The 16 T cell receptor beta chains below come from one sample, sequenced in a study of T cells in Graves' hyperthyroidism and ophthalmopathy. The investigators amplified TCR beta CDR3 regions from RNA transcripts. HTBI primers were the set used in a first-round RT-PCR of the TCR CDR3. Each CDR3 protein gets one entry after TCRdb re-called the multiplex PCR reads with MiXCR. The sample lists around 720,000 distinct CDR3 sequences, around 40% occurring once. Sequencing was carried out using blood. These TCRs come from a middle-aged woman with Graves' hyperthyroidism.

This clonotype was observed once. This chain uses TRBV29-1 with TRBJ1-2, with D perhaps TRBD1 (6 bases). V dropped 3 bases and J dropped 4 bases, with 9 bases sitting between them. Germline assignment: CDR1 SQVTM and CDR2 ANQGSEA. CDR3 size: 12 residues. The CDR3 loop is CSVDQGIYGYTF. The CDR3 coding sequence is TGCAGCGTTGACCAGGGGATCTATGGCTACACCTTC.

V is TRBV10-3 and J is TRBJ1-5; D is unclear. The V and J ends lost 0 bases and 5 bases respectively, with 8 bases between them. CDR3 length: 14 amino acids. The germline CDR1 and CDR2 sequences are ENHRY and SYGVKD. In nucleotides, the CDR3 is TGTGCCATCAGTGAGTCGGGTGCGGATCAGCCCCAGCATTTT. Translated, it gives CAISESGADQPQHF.

Of note for this clonotype: At one boundary the junction diverges from the germline segment, which might be a read error. The chain is built from TRBV10-3 and TRBJ1-6, with D possibly matching TRBD1 (5 bases). Germline lookup yields CDR1 ENHRY and CDR2 SYGVKD. The CDR3 length is 17 residues. CDR3 loop: CASSTRTGTLYNSPLHF. The CDR3 DNA reads as TGTGCCAGCAGTACGAGAACCGGGACTCTATATAATTCACCCCTCCACTTT.

The chain has TRBV18 and TRBJ2-7; 7 nucleotides match TRBD1. The CDR3 contains 14 residues. Germline V gene data show CDR1 as KGHSH and CDR2 as LQKENI. V dropped 5 bases and J dropped 5; count of bases not matched to a gene: 9. CDR3 sequence (DNA): TGTGCCAGCTCATCGACGACAGGGTCGGACGAGCAGTACTTC. This encodes CASSSTTGSDEQYF.

This clonotype was detected a few times. V and J are TRBV7-3 and TRBJ2-3, with D perhaps matching TRBD1 (6 bases). V was trimmed by 5 bases and J by 4 bases, leaving 10 bases between them. This CDR3 comprises 13 residues. Germline CDR1 is SGHTA and CDR2 is FQGTGA. CDR3 residues: CASSRSGADTQYF. Written as DNA, the CDR3 is TGTGCCAGCAGCCGGTCAGGGGCAGATACGCAGTATTTT.

With respect to this clonotype: A junction end diverges from the germline sequence, so it may reflect a read error. The gene calls are TRBV19 and TRBJ2-7, with D perhaps TRBD2 (5 bases). CDR3 size: 15 residues. Germline assignment: CDR1 LNHDA and CDR2 SQIVND (reference sequence). The CDR3 is CASSLYEGSSCEQYF. The CDR3 bases are TGTGCCAGTAGCCTCTACGAGGGAAGCTCCTGCGAGCAGTACTTC.

CDR3 amino acids: CASSPQDRGYIQYF. The CDR3 DNA follows: TGTGCCAGCAGCCCTCAGGACAGGGGTTACATTCAGTACTTC. The rearrangement links TRBV7-9 to TRBJ2-5, with 9 positions matching TRBD1. Matching the DNA end better, TRBJ2-4 makes the J call doubtful. The CDR3 contains 14 residues. Germline loops: CDR1 SEHNR, CDR2 FQNEAQ (reference sequence).

Regarding this clonotype: The CDR3 does not close with the conserved phenylalanine or tryptophan, likely indicating a read error. The rearrangement links TRBV25-1 to TRBJ2-5; D is perhaps TRBD1 or TRBD2 (5 bases each). Trimming shortened V by 6 bases and J by 4 bases, and 12 bases separated the two germline ends. Germline-derived CDR1 and CDR2 are MGHDK and SYGVNS. The CDR3 is made up of 13 amino acids. The CDR3 region has the DNA TGTGCCAGCAGCGACGGGGCGGGAGAGACCCAGTACCTC. It is translated as CASSDGAGETQYL.

The chain is built from TRBV25-1 and TRBJ2-5; 7 nucleotides agree with TRBD1. The CDR3 extends over 14 amino acids. The trim removed 5 bases at V and 5 bases at J, leaving 8 bases unmatched. CDR1 is MGHDK and CDR2 is SYGVNS in the germline V gene. This CDR3 reads CASSLWDSTETQYF. CDR3 nucleotide sequence: TGTGCCAGCAGTTTATGGGACAGCACCGAGACCCAGTACTTC.

This clonotype has a count of ten or more. The gene calls are TRBV19 and TRBJ1-2; 9 nucleotides match TRBD1. The germline gives CDR1 LNHDA, CDR2 SQIVND (reference sequence). This CDR3 region has 15 residues. The trim removed 9 bases at V and 4 bases at J, leaving 12 bases unmatched. The CDR3 bases are TGTGCCAGCCACAAAACCGGGACAGGGTTCTATGGCTACACCTTC. Translated: CASHKTGTGFYGYTF.

The rearrangement uses TRBV2 and TRBJ2-2; 9 bases are a match to TRBD2. The J segment lost 4 bases and the V segment lost 7 bases, leaving 7 bases of the junction unmatched. The germline CDR1 and CDR2 sequences are SNHLY and FYNNEI. The CDR3 contains 15 residues. The CDR3 DNA reads TGTGCCAGCACCATAGCGGGGGCCGGCACCGGGGAGCTGTTTTTT. Translated: CASTIAGAGTGELFF.

J is TRBJ1-3 and V is TRBV14; D is ambiguous. The CDR3 loop spans 16 amino acids. The germline V gene has CDR1 SGHDN and CDR2 FVKESK. V was clipped by 0 bases and J by 3 bases, with 12 bases between them. The chain's CDR3 is CASSQDLSFYGNTIYF. CDR3 sequence (DNA): TGTGCCAGCAGCCAAGATCTGAGCTTTTATGGAAACACCATATATTTT.

This chain uses TRBV15 with TRBJ1-4; 7 bases align to TRBD1. The CDR3 is 16 residues long. Germline CDR1 LNHNV, CDR2 YYDKDF (reference sequence). With 1 base clipped from V and 8 bases from J, the junction kept 10 bases outside the gene matches. This chain's CDR3 is CATSRAGGQTGEKLFF. The CDR3 region has the DNA TGTGCCACCAGCAGAGCGGGGGGACAGACGGGGGAAAAACTGTTTTTT.

This clonotype has a count of ten or more. This sequence joins TRBV12-3 or TRBV12-4 and TRBJ1-2, with 8 nucleotides matching TRBD1. J was trimmed by 11 bases and V by 6 bases; bases with no gene match: 11. The CDR3 consists of 13 residues. The CDR3 bases are TGTGCCAGCAGGCCCGGACAGGGAGTAGGGTACACCTTC. Translated, it gives CASRPGQGVGYTF.

This clonotype was found many times. V gene TRBV12-3 or TRBV12-4 combines with J gene TRBJ2-5; the D is unclear. The CDR3 covers 14 residues. V lost 0 bases to trimming and J lost 2 bases, with 7 bases between them. This CDR3 reads CASSLAATQETQYF. The CDR3 coding sequence is TGTGCCAGCAGTTTAGCGGCTACTCAAGAGACCCAGTACTTC.

In the case of this clonotype: This could be a read error, since a much larger clone is one nucleotide away. The chain recombines TRBV2 with TRBJ2-7; D uncertain. Germline lookup yields CDR1 SNHLY and CDR2 FYNNEI. V was shortened by 7 bases and J by 0 bases, with 10 bases between the two germline ends. The CDR3 runs to 13 residues. The CDR3 loop is CASTDGPSYEQYF. The CDR3 region has the DNA TGTGCCAGCACCGACGGACCCTCCTACGAGCAGTACTTC.